This passage covers 5 T cell receptor beta chains from one sample sequenced in a study of CD8+CD57+ T cells in acquired aplastic anemia. Genomic DNA constituted the template upon which TCR beta VDJ and CDR3 profiling was performed. TCRdb redid the calling of the reads with MiXCR, one entry per CDR3 protein. The sample yields 170,000 or so distinct CDR3 sequences, about three fifths seen once. CD8+CD57+ cell expansion, shown by flow cytometry, had occurred in the patients selected for sequencing. The source material was sorted CD4+, CD8+, or CD8+CD57+ T cells (not recorded which) from PBMCs. The receptor set was obtained from a human donor with aplastic anemia.

This clonotype was seen a few times. A much more abundant neighbour one base away suggests this may be a read error. The chain combines TRBV4-2 with TRBJ1-6, with D unclear. Trimming shortened V by 0 bases and J by 8 bases, and 5 bases separated the two germline ends. The CDR3 has 13 residues. Germline CDR1 reads LGHNA; CDR2 reads YNFKEQ. CDR3 coding DNA: TGTGCCAGCAGCCAAGAAAAGGATTCACCCCTCCACTTT. Translating it yields CASSQEKDSPLHF.

Many counts were recorded for this clonotype. The J gene is TRBJ1-1, the V gene TRBV5-1; 7 bases are shared with TRBD1. The CDR3 runs 15 residues. The V gene's germline CDR1 is SGHRS and CDR2 YFSETQ. The J segment lost 1 base and the V segment lost 4 bases, leaving 7 bases of the junction unmatched. Here the CDR3 DNA reads TGCGCCAGCAGCATATCACAGGGGAGGAACACTGAAGCTTTCTTT. Translating it yields CASSISQGRNTEAFF. Full variable domain (rest looked up from reference TRBV5-1 and TRBJ1-1): KAGVTQTPRYLIKTRGQQVTLSCSPISGHRSVSWYQQTPGQGLQFLFEYFSETQRNKGNFPGRFSGRQFSNSRSEMNVSTLELGDSALYLCASSISQGRNTEAFFGQGTRLTVV.

The table lists this clonotype with a few counts. This chain links TRBV9 with TRBJ2-2, with TRBD1 matching 9 bases. The CDR3 has 16 residues. The germline CDR1 and CDR2 sequences are SGDLS and YYNGEE. With V trimmed by 4 bases and J by 0 bases, 4 bases remained unmatched. CDR3 residues: CASSLGQGANTGELFF. The CDR3 DNA sequence: TGTGCCAGCAGCCTGGGACAGGGCGCGAACACCGGGGAGCTGTTTTTT.

This chain joins TRBV4-3 and TRBJ2-1; a possible D gene is TRBD2 (5 bases). V shed 0 bases and J shed 2 bases, with 14 bases lying between them. The CDR3 loop spans 17 amino acids. Germline CDR1 is LGHNA and CDR2 is YSLEER. CDR3 in amino acids: CASSQEWRSGPYNEQFF. CDR3 DNA: TGCGCCAGCAGCCAAGAGTGGCGAAGCGGTCCCTACAATGAGCAGTTCTTC.

V and J are TRBV12-3 or TRBV12-4 and TRBJ2-7; maybe TRBD1 (5 bases). V was cut by 6 bases and J by 4 bases, with 7 bases left in between. CDR3 size: 11 residues. The CDR3 DNA reads as TGTGCCAGCAGGGGGCCTTACGAGCAGTACTTC. Translation gives CASRGPYEQYF.